The 2 T cell receptor beta chains below were found in one sample sequenced in a study of blood T cells in healthy people across ages. A second 7 to 11 cycle PCR used barcoded and J-beta primers. TCRdb processed the 5' RACE reads anew with MiXCR; each CDR3 protein has one entry. Of about 1.7 million distinct CDR3 sequences listed, approximately 28% are singletons. Sequencing used blood. The source of these receptors is a woman aged 25 to 39 in good health.

This clonotype was picked up a small number of times. With a much larger clone just one base away, this may be a read error. V is TRBV11-2 and J is TRBJ2-1; possibly TRBD2 for D (5 bases). The J call is in doubt because the DNA end fits TRBJ2-7 better. CDR1 and CDR2 from the germline V gene are SGHAT and FQNNGV. The CDR3 totals 15 residues. The CDR3 reads CASSLGASSYNEQYF. For the CDR3, the DNA is TGTGCCAGCAGCTTAGGCGCTAGCTCCTACAATGAGCAGTACTTC.

This clonotype appeared many times. This rearrangement joins TRBV29-1 to TRBJ2-3, with unresolved D. Germline lookup yields CDR1 SQVTM and CDR2 ANQGSEA. The V and J ends lost 3 bases and 0 bases respectively, with 13 bases between them. The CDR3 length is 15 residues. For the CDR3, the DNA is TGCAGCGTTGAGCCAGACGGTTCTAGCACAGATACGCAGTATTTT. Protein: CSVEPDGSSTDTQYF.